Following are 32 T cell receptor beta chains from one sample sequenced in a study of technical replicates of blood from a handful of donors. The method was immunoSEQ multiplex PCR; TCRdb's version includes in-frame clones alone and lacks a portion of them. The repertoire includes some 60,000 clones, around 87% of them detected once, and around 4.9% sits in the top ten. The specimen was PBMCs. These receptors were collected from a human donor in good health. Some clones in this sample may be carry-over from other donors' samples.

This clone appeared a single time. The genes are TRBV18 and TRBJ2-5; 7 bases fit TRBD2. The CDR3 spans 17 residues. V was clipped by 4 bases and J by 4 bases; unmatched bases: 15. CDR1 is KGHSH, CDR2 LQKENI, per germline. The CDR3 DNA reads TGTGCCAGCTCACTAAGCACGAGCGGGGATCGGGGAGAGACCCAGTACTTC. Amino acid sequence: CASSLSTSGDRGETQYF.

The chain carries TRBV9 and TRBJ2-7; TRBD1 agrees at 7 bases. Germline lookup yields CDR1 SGDLS and CDR2 YYNGEE. This CDR3 is 15 amino acids long. J lost 0 bases, V lost 4 bases, and 7 bases had no gene match. The DNA of the CDR3 is TGTGCCAGCAGCCCAAACAGGGACAGCTCCTACGAGCAGTACTTC. Its protein product is CASSPNRDSSYEQYF.

The V call is TRBV30, the J call TRBJ2-5; a possible D gene is TRBD2 (7 bases). The CDR3 contains 11 residues. Trimming pared 5 bases from V and 5 bases from J, leaving 9 bases between. Per the germline V gene, CDR1 is GTSNPN and CDR2 is SVGIG (reference sequence). CDR3 in amino acids: CAWGRGETQYF. DNA of the CDR3: TGTGCCTGGGGGAGGGGGGAGACCCAGTACTTC. The full variable domain, rest sourced from reference TRBV30 and TRBJ2-5, is SQTIHQWPATLVQPVGSPLSLECTVEGTSNPNLYWYRQAAGRGLQLLFYSVGIGQISSEVPQNLSASRPQDRQFILSSKKLLLSDSGFYLCAWGRGETQYFGPGTRLLVL.

This clone is labeled medium-sized. CDR3 protein: CASTLAGGYNEQFF. In nucleotides, the CDR3 is TGCGCCAGCACCTTAGCGGGGGGCTACAATGAGCAGTTCTTC. The chain employs TRBV5-1 and TRBJ2-1, with 10 positions matching TRBD2. Trimming took 6 bases from V and 3 from J; bases not matched to a gene: 3. The CDR3 is made up of 14 amino acids. Looked up from germline, CDR1 is SGHRS and CDR2 is YFSETQ.

The chain employs TRBV6-1 and TRBJ2-7; a possible D gene is TRBD1 (6 bases). The CDR3 consists of 17 residues. Trimming shortened V by 4 bases and J by 1 base, and 20 bases separated the two germline ends. Germline V CDR1 and CDR2: MNHNS, SASEGT. The CDR3 coding sequence is TGTGCCAGCAGTGTCCGACCTACAGGGCTAGGGTCCTACGAGCAGTACTTC. Encoded protein: CASSVRPTGLGSYEQYF.

The J gene is TRBJ2-3, the V gene TRBV19, with D possibly TRBD1 on 6 matching bases. CDR3 length: 15 amino acids. Germline values: CDR1 LNHDA, CDR2 SQIVND (reference sequence). V was shortened by 10 bases and J by 2 bases, with 19 bases between the two germline ends. The CDR3 DNA is TGTGCCACCTCTGCCCGGGACACCTCCACAGATACGCAGTATTTT. This encodes CATSARDTSTDTQYF.

The V gene is TRBV27, the J gene TRBJ1-6; possible D gene TRBD1, 6 bases. V gave up 3 bases and J gave up 6 bases, with 9 bases separating them. Germline CDR1 MNHEY, CDR2 SMNVEV (reference sequence). CDR3 length: 14 amino acids. Here the CDR3 reads CASSFGGPNSPLHF. The CDR3, as DNA: TGTGCCAGCAGTTTTGGGGGCCCTAATTCACCCCTCCACTTT.

This clone was observed a handful of times. The chain uses TRBV6-5 and TRBJ2-1; 12 bases agree with TRBD2. Trimming cost V 5 bases and J 9 bases; bases outside gene matches: 8. CDR3 length equals 15 residues. Germline V gene data show CDR1 as MNHEY and CDR2 as SVGAGI. CDR3 bases: TGTGCCAGCAGTACCCGTCTAGCGGGAGGGAGTGAGCAGTTCTTC. This codes for CASSTRLAGGSEQFF.

This chain uses TRBV30 with TRBJ1-2; 7 positions agree with TRBD1. The CDR3 totals 12 residues. The germline gives CDR1 GTSNPN, CDR2 SVGIG (reference sequence). With 3 bases clipped from V and 7 bases from J, the junction kept 5 bases outside the gene matches. The DNA of the CDR3 is TGTGCCTGGAGGAGGGGGCAGGGTGGCTACACCTTC. It specifies CAWRRGQGGYTF.

The chain couples TRBV5-6 to TRBJ2-1, with 12 nucleotides matching TRBD2. The CDR3 is made up of 15 amino acids. The germline gives CDR1 SGHDT, CDR2 YYEEEE. Trimming cost V 3 bases and J 10 bases; bases outside gene matches: 8. This CDR3 is CASSYWTSGVEEQFF. The CDR3 region has the DNA TGTGCCAGCAGCTACTGGACTAGCGGGGTGGAAGAGCAGTTCTTC.

This chain joins TRBV7-2 and TRBJ1-4, with 7 bases lining up with TRBD1. The CDR3 length is 13 residues. Unmatched junction bases numbered 5, after V lost 5 bases and J lost 8 bases. CDR1 and CDR2 (germline): SGHTA, FQGNSA. The CDR3 sequence: CASSPNRGEKLFF. DNA for the CDR3: TGTGCCAGCAGCCCAAACAGGGGCGAAAAACTGTTTTTT.

The chain has TRBV6-4 and TRBJ1-1, with D possibly being TRBD1 (6 bases). V lost 0 bases, J lost 6 bases, and 11 bases lay in between. The CDR3 totals 14 residues. Germline CDR1 and CDR2: MRHNA and SNTAGT. The CDR3 DNA sequence: TGTGCCAGCAGTGACTCTGAAGGGGGTTCTGAAGCTTTCTTT. Protein sequence: CASSDSEGGSEAFF.

This chain joins TRBV5-1 and TRBJ1-4, with 8 bases matching TRBD1. The junction had 5 bases not matched to a gene; V was cut back by 3 bases and J by 4 bases. The V gene's germline CDR1 is SGHRS and CDR2 YFSETQ. The CDR3 consists of 15 residues. The DNA for the CDR3 is TGCGCCAGCAGCTCTCAGGGGGCCCTTAATGAAAAACTGTTTTTT. Protein product: CASSSQGALNEKLFF.

The V gene is TRBV5-1, the J gene TRBJ2-1, with D perhaps TRBD2 (6 bases). CDR3 size: 14 residues. CDR1 and CDR2 from the germline V gene are SGHRS and YFSETQ. V was clipped by 0 bases and J by 9 bases, with 13 bases between them. CDR3 region: CASSLAGVIGEQFF. For the CDR3, the DNA is TGCGCCAGCAGCTTGGCGGGAGTGATCGGTGAGCAGTTCTTC.

This CDR3 is CASSGDGGGTEAFF. CDR3 nucleotides: TGTGCCAGCAGTGGGGACGGCGGGGGCACTGAAGCTTTCTTT. The chain employs TRBV2 and TRBJ1-1; maybe TRBD1 (5 bases). V was pared by 4 bases and J by 4 bases, with 13 bases between. The germline V gene has CDR1 SNHLY and CDR2 FYNNEI. This CDR3 is built from 14 residues.

The genes are TRBV30 and TRBJ2-4, with a possible D match to TRBD1 (6 bases). CDR1 is GTSNPN and CDR2 is SVGIG in the germline V gene (reference sequence). Trimming removed 2 bases from V and 3 bases from J, with 14 bases in between. The CDR3 extends over 15 amino acids. CDR3 sequence reads: CAWSRGSMGKNIQYF. The CDR3 nucleotides are TGTGCCTGGAGTAGGGGGAGTATGGGCAAAAACATTCAGTACTTC.

V gene TRBV11-1 combines with J gene TRBJ1-5; D not resolved. Germline-derived CDR1 and CDR2 are SGHAT and FQDESV (reference sequence). The V end was cut by 5 bases, the J end by 2 bases, with 10 bases between. The CDR3 is made up of 14 amino acids. The chain's CDR3 is CASSPLQGNQPQHF. Written as DNA, the CDR3 is TGTGCCAGCAGCCCCCTGCAGGGCAATCAGCCCCAGCATTTT.

This chain joins TRBV7-6 and TRBJ2-2, with 7 bases matching TRBD2. Germline V lookup: CDR1 SGHVS, CDR2 FNYEAQ. V lost 1 base and J lost 0; bases outside the gene matches: 8. The CDR3 consists of 18 residues. DNA for the CDR3: TGTGCCAGCAGCTTAGTCCTACTAGCGAAGACGAACACCGGGGAGCTGTTTTTT. It encodes CASSLVLLAKTNTGELFF.

The genes are TRBV4-3 and TRBJ2-7, with a weak D call TRBD2 (6 bases). The CDR3 totals 14 residues. The germline V gene encodes CDR1 LGHNA and CDR2 YSLEER. Trimming removed 0 bases at V and 7 bases at J, with 13 bases between. CDR3 nucleotides: TGCGCCAGCAGCCAAGATTGGACCGCGGGGGAGCAGTACTTC. Translation: CASSQDWTAGEQYF.

The chain recombines TRBV10-2 with TRBJ2-7, with TRBD2 matching over 7 bases. Germline trimming cut 8 bases from V and 6 bases from J; bases unmatched to any gene: 13. Germline CDR1 and CDR2: WSHSY and SAAADI. This CDR3 spans 14 amino acids. This CDR3 is CASARTTRGGEQYF. CDR3 nucleotides: TGCGCCAGCGCCCGGACTACCCGCGGGGGCGAGCAGTACTTC.

As concerns this clone: Other nucleotide sequences in the sample specify the same CDR3. The chain is built from TRBV4-3 and TRBJ2-7; 8 bases are shared with TRBD2. Per germline, CDR1 LGHNA and CDR2 YSLEER. This CDR3 contains 15 residues. After removal of 0 bases from V and 2 bases from J, the junction contained 3 bases not matched to a gene. The CDR3 loop is CASSQESGGAYEQYF. The CDR3 nucleotides read TGCGCCAGCAGCCAAGAATCCGGGGGGGCCTACGAGCAGTACTTC.

The chain has TRBV2 and TRBJ2-2, with D possibly TRBD2 on 5 matching bases. The germline V gene has CDR1 SNHLY and CDR2 FYNNEI. This CDR3 is built from 15 residues. V lost 8 bases and J 0 bases, leaving 13 bases between the germline ends. The CDR3 DNA is TGTGCCAGCGGGGTAGCGTCTGCGAACACCGGGGAGCTGTTTTTT. It yields the protein CASGVASANTGELFF.

The CDR3 DNA reads as TGCGCCAGCAGCTTGGGACAGCCCAATGAGCAGTTCTTC. Its translation: CASSLGQPNEQFF. The chain links TRBV5-1 to TRBJ2-1, with D tentatively TRBD1 (5 bases). Trimming removed 0 bases at V and 6 bases at J, with 7 bases between. Germline V gives CDR1 SGHRS, CDR2 YFSETQ. The CDR3 totals 13 residues.

CDR3 region: CASSVVGGTSGELFF. The DNA of the CDR3 is TGTGCCAGCAGCGTAGTTGGGGGGACGAGTGGGGAGCTGTTTTTT. This rearrangement joins TRBV9 to TRBJ2-2; maybe TRBD2 (6 bases). Germline assignment: CDR1 SGDLS and CDR2 YYNGEE. Trimming took off 0 bases at V and 8 bases at J, with 14 bases between the two ends. This CDR3 is 15 amino acids long. The entire variable domain, with the rest obtained from reference TRBV9 and TRBJ2-2, is as follows: DSGVTQTPKHLITATGQRVTLRCSPRSGDLSVYWYQQSLDQGLQFLIQYYNGEERAKGNILERFSAQQFPDLHSELNLSSLELGDSALYFCASSVVGGTSGELFFGEGSRLTVL.

The genes are TRBV6-5 and TRBJ1-3; D is ambiguous. Germline CDR1 and CDR2: MNHEY and SVGAGI. CDR3 length: 12 amino acids. Trimming took off 8 bases at V and 0 bases at J, with 5 bases between the two ends. In DNA, the CDR3 is TGTGCCAGCCGGGGCTCTGGAAACACCATATATTTT. This translates into CASRGSGNTIYF.

V and J are TRBV7-3 and TRBJ1-1; 8 nucleotides align to TRBD1. CDR3 length: 13 amino acids. Germline V lookup: CDR1 SGHTA, CDR2 FQGTGA. V lost 3 bases and J lost 5; bases outside the gene matches: 2. CDR3 region: CASSLTGVTEAFF. The DNA of the CDR3 is TGTGCCAGCAGCTTGACAGGGGTGACTGAAGCTTTCTTT.

This clone was picked up a small number of times. The CDR3 is CSVNIQGNEAFF. CDR3 DNA sequence: TGCAGCGTTAACATACAGGGGAATGAAGCTTTCTTT. The chain uses TRBV29-1 and TRBJ1-1, with 7 bases lining up with TRBD1. The J segment lost 7 bases and the V segment lost 5 bases, leaving 7 bases of the junction unmatched. This CDR3 contains 12 residues. The germline CDR1 and CDR2 sequences are SQVTM and ANQGSEA.

This chain connects TRBV29-1 to TRBJ2-5, with 7 bases fitting TRBD2. The CDR3 loop spans 14 amino acids. J was trimmed by 2 bases and V by 4 bases; bases with no gene match: 7. Germline V gene lookup returns CDR1 SQVTM and CDR2 ANQGSEA. The CDR3 loop is CSVAKAGEQETQYF. The CDR3 coding sequence is TGCAGCGTTGCAAAGGCGGGGGAACAAGAGACCCAGTACTTC.

This sequence joins TRBV7-7 and TRBJ2-2; D possibly corresponds to TRBD1 (6 bases). The CDR3 contains 14 residues. The germline V gene has CDR1 SSHAT and CDR2 FNYEAQ (reference sequence). V gave up 5 bases and J gave up 7 bases, with 14 bases separating them. The CDR3 DNA is TGTGCCAGCAGCCGGGGACAACGAGGCGGGGAGCTGTTTTTT. Translation gives CASSRGQRGGELFF.

This chain's CDR3 is CASSPGTSSYEQYF. In DNA, the CDR3 is TGTGCCAGCAGCCCCGGGACTAGCTCCTACGAGCAGTACTTC. The chain uses TRBV7-2 and TRBJ2-7, with 8 bases matching TRBD2. Germline V gene data show CDR1 as SGHTA and CDR2 as FQGNSA. The CDR3 consists of 14 residues. With 5 bases clipped from V and 0 bases from J, the junction kept 3 bases outside the gene matches.

CDR3 bases: TGCAGCGTTGGGCGTACGGGACAGGCAGCCTATGGCTACACCTTC. This codes for CSVGRTGQAAYGYTF. The rearrangement links TRBV29-1 to TRBJ1-2; 8 nucleotides match TRBD1. Per the germline V gene, CDR1 is SQVTM and CDR2 is ANQGSEA. This CDR3 spans 15 amino acids. Trimming at V came to 4 bases and at J to 4 bases, leaving 11 bases not matched to a gene.

J is TRBJ2-5 and V is TRBV7-2; D might be TRBD2 (5 bases). With 4 bases removed from V and 3 bases from J, the gap between germline ends came to 24 bases. Germline V gene sequence: CDR1 SGHTA, CDR2 FQGNSA. The CDR3 sequence is 18 residues long. This chain's CDR3 is CASSSPVVGAILEETQYF. The CDR3 nucleotides read TGTGCCAGCAGCTCCCCGGTGGTGGGAGCCATTTTAGAAGAGACCCAGTACTTC.